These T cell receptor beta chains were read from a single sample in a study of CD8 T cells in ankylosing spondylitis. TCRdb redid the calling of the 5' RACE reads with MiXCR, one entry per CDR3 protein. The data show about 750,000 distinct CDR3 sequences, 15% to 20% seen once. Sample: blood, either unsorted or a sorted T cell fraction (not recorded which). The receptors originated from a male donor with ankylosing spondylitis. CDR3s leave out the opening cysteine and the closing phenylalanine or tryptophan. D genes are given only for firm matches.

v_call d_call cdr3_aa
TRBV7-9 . ASSLEAGRKTEAF
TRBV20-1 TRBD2 SARGPSGTGELF
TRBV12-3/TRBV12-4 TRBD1 ASSHGTAGKPQH
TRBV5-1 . ASSPGDRVLHEQY
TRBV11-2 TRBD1 ASSLKGAKAF
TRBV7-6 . ASSLERDSRHEQY
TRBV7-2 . ASSLGPNSYEQY
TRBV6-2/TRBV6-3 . ASSFVLYEQY
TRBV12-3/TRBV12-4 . ASSLISWDLAFEQY
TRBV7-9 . ASSLSTDTFSYGYT
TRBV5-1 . ASSEGANSPLH
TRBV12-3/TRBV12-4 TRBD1 ASRRTGNTGELF
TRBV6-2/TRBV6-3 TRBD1 ASSDRTGSTDTQY
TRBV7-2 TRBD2 ASSLEGRGTQY
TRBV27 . ASRTRARPPYNEQF
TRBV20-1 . SARSQSNTDTQY
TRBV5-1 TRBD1 ASSLTGGAKWGEQY
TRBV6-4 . ASSEKPSTDTQY
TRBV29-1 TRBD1 SAGGQGSLNYGYT
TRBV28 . ASSSGFRNEQY
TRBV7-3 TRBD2 ASSRTSQETQY
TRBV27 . ASSPTTTGSPTEAF
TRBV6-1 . ASSPLPGTEVQETQY
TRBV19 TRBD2 ASSIWYVAGEGIEQY
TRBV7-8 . ASSPRTLGSGNTIY
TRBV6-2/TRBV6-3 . ASRPGFPYEQY
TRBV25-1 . ASSRVGGKDTQY
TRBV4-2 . ASSQAPRENTEAF
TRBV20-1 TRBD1 SARDLRQGKNIQY
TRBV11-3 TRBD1 ASSPRQGLSTDTQY
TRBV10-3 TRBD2 AISESWTSGAHYEQY
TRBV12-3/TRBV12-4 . ASSLMPGNEKLF
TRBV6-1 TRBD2 ASGPRDYGGELF
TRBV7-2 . ASTEPPGRGQF
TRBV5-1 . ASSYEQTGRYYGYT
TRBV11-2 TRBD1 ASSGRTGGETEQY
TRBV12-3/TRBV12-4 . ASRQKWEGYSNTEAF